The 17 T cell receptor beta chains reported below all come from one sample, sequenced in a study of type 1 regulatory T cells. TCRdb re-derived calls from the reads in MiXCR, one entry per CDR3 protein. The data show 68,000 or so distinct CDR3 sequences, just under 50% seen once. These receptors' antigens are unknown. Sequenced material: cultured non-Tr1 T cells, either the whole culture or a sorted T cell fraction (not recorded which). These receptors were collected from a human donor in good health.

The chain links TRBV4-1 to TRBJ1-1; 7 bases align to TRBD1. The CDR3 loop spans 14 amino acids. Germline V lookup: CDR1 MGHRA, CDR2 YSYEKL. V shed 8 bases and J 2 bases; nucleotides not matched to a gene: 8. CDR3 nucleotide sequence: TGCGCCAGCTACTCGGGACAGACTAACACTGAAGCTTTCTTT. Translating it yields CASYSGQTNTEAFF.

This clonotype was counted between two and nine times. The chain's CDR3 is CASRPSPDRALYNEQFF. Here the CDR3 DNA reads TGTGCCAGCAGACCCAGCCCGGACAGGGCCCTCTACAATGAGCAGTTCTTC. V is TRBV12-3 or TRBV12-4 and J is TRBJ2-1; 8 bases line up with TRBD1. This CDR3 spans 17 amino acids. The V and J ends lost 6 bases and 3 bases, in that order; junction bases with no gene match: 13.

The rearrangement joins TRBV7-8 to TRBJ1-2, with a weak D call TRBD1 (6 bases). The V end lost 6 bases, the J end lost 1 base, and 12 bases lay between the germline ends. CDR1 and CDR2 (germline): SGHVS, FQNEAQ. The CDR3 is made up of 14 amino acids. In nucleotides, the CDR3 is TGTGCCAGCAGTTTCATGGACAGTAACTATGGCTACACCTTC. Its protein product is CASSFMDSNYGYTF.

This clonotype was seen a few times. The chain recombines TRBV30 with TRBJ1-1; 7 positions match TRBD1. V lost 3 bases and J lost 10; bases outside the gene matches: 11. CDR3 length: 13 amino acids. The germline gives CDR1 GTSNPN, CDR2 SVGIG (reference sequence). The CDR3 coding sequence is TGTGCCTGGAGATTGCAGGGGGGTACGGGAGCTTTCTTT. It codes for CAWRLQGGTGAFF.

The chain has TRBV19 and TRBJ2-2; D possibly corresponds to TRBD1 (5 bases). V gave up 6 bases and J gave up 6 bases, with 14 bases separating them. Germline V gene data show CDR1 as LNHDA and CDR2 as SQIVND (reference sequence). CDR3 length: 14 residues. The CDR3 sequence is CASRGVARSGELFF. The CDR3 nucleotides read TGTGCCAGTAGAGGGGTAGCACGGTCCGGGGAGCTGTTTTTT.

The chain has TRBV5-1 and TRBJ1-1; D is undetermined. Germline CDR1 and CDR2: SGHRS and YFSETQ. The CDR3 is 15 amino acids. The V gene lost 4 bases and the J gene lost 4 bases, with 17 bases spanning the gap. The CDR3 sequence is CASSRGGGSGTEAFF. The CDR3 DNA sequence: TGCGCCAGCAGCCGGGGAGGTGGTTCGGGCACTGAAGCTTTCTTT.

V gene TRBV12-3 or TRBV12-4 combines with J gene TRBJ2-3, with D hard to call. This CDR3 spans 14 amino acids. V lost 5 bases, J lost 0 bases, and 9 bases lay in between. The CDR3 protein is CASSRTFSTDTQYF. CDR3 in DNA: TGTGCCAGCAGTCGCACGTTCAGCACAGATACGCAGTATTTT.

This clonotype came up a few times. CDR3 in amino acids: CASSQGPGGDTQYF. In DNA, the CDR3 is TGTGCCAGCAGCCAAGGCCCGGGGGGGGATACGCAGTATTTT. The chain employs TRBV3-1 and TRBJ2-3, with 8 nucleotides matching TRBD2. After removal of 1 base from V and 6 bases from J, the junction contained 3 bases not matched to a gene. The CDR3 sequence is 14 residues long. Germline assignment: CDR1 LGHDT and CDR2 YNNKEL (reference sequence).

This rearrangement joins TRBV7-2 to TRBJ1-2; D may be TRBD1 (5 bases). Germline V CDR1 and CDR2: SGHTA, FQGNSA. The CDR3 totals 14 residues. V was shortened by 5 bases and J by 4 bases, with 14 bases between the two germline ends. The CDR3 reads CASSPAGGAYGYTF. CDR3 bases: TGTGCCAGCAGCCCGGCCGGCGGGGCCTATGGCTACACCTTC.

The V gene is TRBV7-2, the J gene TRBJ1-1; no clear D gene. The CDR3 sequence is 13 residues long. The germline V gene has CDR1 SGHTA and CDR2 FQGNSA. The V gene lost 5 bases and the J gene lost 8 bases, with 15 bases spanning the gap. This CDR3 is CASSPLRAVEAFF. The CDR3 DNA is TGTGCCAGCAGCCCCCTTAGGGCAGTAGAAGCTTTCTTT.

The genes are TRBV7-9 and TRBJ2-3; D is undetermined. Per germline, CDR1 SEHNR and CDR2 FQNEAQ (reference sequence). Trimming pared 2 bases from V and 4 bases from J, leaving 1 base between. CDR3 length: 11 residues. CDR3 loop: CASSLSDTQYF. Here the CDR3 DNA reads TGTGCCAGCAGCTTATCAGATACGCAGTATTTT. Combining the CDR3 with reference TRBV7-9 and TRBJ2-3 gives the whole variable domain DTGVSQNPRHKITKRGQNVTFRCDPISEHNRLYWYRQTLGQGPEFLTYFQNEAQLEKSRLLSDRFSAERPKGSFSTLEIQRTEQGDSAMYLCASSLSDTQYFGPGTRLTVL.

J is TRBJ2-6 and V is TRBV18; D is perhaps TRBD2 (7 bases). The CDR3 loop spans 18 amino acids. The germline CDR1 and CDR2 sequences are KGHSH and LQKENI. Trimming cost V 3 bases and J 0 bases, with 15 bases left between them. CDR3 amino acids: CASSPRGHSLSGANVLTF. The CDR3 DNA is TGTGCCAGCTCACCGCGGGGGCACTCTCTCTCTGGGGCCAACGTCCTGACTTTC. Supplemented by reference TRBV18 and TRBJ2-6, the full variable domain reads NAGVMQNPRHLVRRRGQEARLRCSPMKGHSHVYWYRQLPEEGLKFMVYLQKENIIDESGMPKERFSAEFPKEGPSILRIQQVVRGDSAAYFCASSPRGHSLSGANVLTFGAGSRLTVL.

CDR3: CSASRSGTANTEAFF. CDR3 in DNA: TGCAGTGCTAGTCGCTCCGGGACAGCGAACACTGAAGCTTTCTTT. The chain is built from TRBV20-1 and TRBJ1-1, with 7 bases that match TRBD1. Per the germline V gene, CDR1 is DFQATT and CDR2 is SNEGSKA (reference sequence). V was pared by 3 bases and J by 1 base, with 8 bases of the junction left unmatched. The CDR3 runs 15 residues.

This clonotype has more than one count but fewer than ten. The V call is TRBV7-2, the J call TRBJ2-1; possibly TRBD1 or TRBD2 for D (6 bases each). CDR1 SGHTA and CDR2 FQGNSA come from the germline V gene. This CDR3 comprises 17 residues. Trimming removed 4 bases at V and 2 bases at J, with 18 bases between. The CDR3, as DNA: TGTGCCAGCAGCTCAAGGGGGAGTTCGGGGGCCTACAATGAGCAGTTCTTC. Translation gives CASSSRGSSGAYNEQFF.

This clonotype has just one count. The chain carries TRBV5-1 and TRBJ2-3; 15 bases are shared with TRBD2. The germline V gene has CDR1 SGHRS and CDR2 YFSETQ. This CDR3 has 16 amino acids. Trimming removed 5 bases from V and 5 bases from J; junction bases left unmatched: 6. The CDR3 sequence is CASRPGLAGGLDTQYF. CDR3 in DNA: TGCGCCAGCAGACCGGGACTAGCGGGGGGTTTAGATACGCAGTATTTT.

V is TRBV5-1 and J is TRBJ1-3; 11 positions agree with TRBD1. Germline trimming cut 2 bases from V and 8 bases from J; bases unmatched to any gene: 6. CDR3 length equals 15 residues. Germline lookup yields CDR1 SGHRS and CDR2 YFSETQ. In DNA form, the CDR3 reads TGCGCCAGCAGCTTAGCAGGACAGGGGGCAGACACCATATATTTT. Residues: CASSLAGQGADTIYF.

The chain links TRBV30 to TRBJ1-6; D gene ambiguous. Trimming left V 0 bases short and J 5 bases short, with 5 bases between. The CDR3 is made up of 13 amino acids. CDR1 and CDR2 (germline): GTSNPN, SVGIG (reference sequence). CDR3 loop: CAWSVQNNSPLHF. In nucleotides, the CDR3 is TGTGCCTGGAGTGTACAGAATAATTCACCCCTCCACTTT.